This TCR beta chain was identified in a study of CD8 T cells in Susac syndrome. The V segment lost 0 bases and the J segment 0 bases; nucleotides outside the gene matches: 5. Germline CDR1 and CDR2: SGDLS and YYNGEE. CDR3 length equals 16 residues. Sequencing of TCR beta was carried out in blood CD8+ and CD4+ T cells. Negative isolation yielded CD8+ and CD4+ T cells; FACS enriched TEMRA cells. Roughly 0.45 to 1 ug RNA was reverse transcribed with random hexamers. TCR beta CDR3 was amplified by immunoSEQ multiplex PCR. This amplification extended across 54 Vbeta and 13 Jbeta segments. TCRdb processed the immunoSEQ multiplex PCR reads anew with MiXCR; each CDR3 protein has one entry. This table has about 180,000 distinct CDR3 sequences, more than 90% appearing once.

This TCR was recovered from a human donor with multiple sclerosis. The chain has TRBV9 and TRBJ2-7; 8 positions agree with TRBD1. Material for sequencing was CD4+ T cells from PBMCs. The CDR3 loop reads CASSVGTGRSSYEQYF. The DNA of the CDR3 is TGTGCCAGCAGCGTAGGGACAGGGCGGAGCTCCTACGAGCAGTACTTC.